One T cell receptor beta chain is described in this entry. The antigen is unknown. This CDR3 is also generated by other DNA sequences in the sample. The table came from immunoSEQ multiplex PCR; TCRdb's copy has only in-frame clones and leaves some out. The sample holds more than 95,000 clones, more than 70% seen once. This CDR3 spans 13 amino acids. J was trimmed by 4 bases and V by 6 bases; bases with no gene match: 3. The V gene's germline CDR1 is MNHEY and CDR2 SMNVEV (reference sequence). This entry belongs to a study of T cell responses to AZD1222 COVID-19 vaccine. Study overall: The study pooled second doses at about 4 or about 12 weeks. Overall study results and limits: Epitopes outside B.1.351 and B.1.1.7 mutated regions reportedly drew nearly half of spike TCRs. At 160-218 and 743-854, vaccine-associated CD4 TCRs were dominant, and they spanned spike.

The chain is built from TRBV27 and TRBJ2-7; 10 bases fit TRBD1. This clonotype was obtained from an adult in good health. The sequencing here drew on peripheral blood, taken on day 0 of AZD1222 vaccination. The CDR3: CASSRDRGYEQYF. As DNA, the CDR3 is TGTGCCAGCAGCCGGGACAGGGGTTACGAGCAGTACTTC.